This is a list of T cell receptor beta chains from one sample in a study of blood T cell repertoires in COVID-19. The data were produced by immunoSEQ multiplex PCR, yet TCRdb's version contains in-frame clones alone and is incomplete. The sample records tens of thousands of clones, roughly 83% being singletons. Specimen: peripheral blood. These TCRs come from a human donor with active COVID-19. The donor label of this sample is uncertain. The CDR3 runs from the conserved cysteine through the conserved F or W. A D gene is named only where the DNA matches it firmly. Some rows mark clone size as missing; the rest say once, few, many or name a class of expanded clone.

CDR3nt: TGTGCCAGCAGCTTTACAGGGGGCAACTACGAGCAGTACTTC; CDR3aa: CASSFTGGNYEQYF; len: 14; d_gene: TRBD1; abundance: .; v_gene: TRBV5-5; j_gene: TRBJ2-7
CDR3nt: TGTGCCAGCTCACCACCGGCGGGAGGGAAAACCGGGGAGCTGTTTTTT; CDR3aa: CASSPPAGGKTGELFF; len: 16; d_gene: TRBD2; abundance: few; v_gene: TRBV18; j_gene: TRBJ2-2
CDR3nt: TGTGCCAGCAGCTTGGCCCGCGAGCAGTACTTC; CDR3aa: CASSLAREQYF; len: 11; d_gene: .; abundance: .; v_gene: TRBV5-6; j_gene: TRBJ2-7
CDR3nt: TGTGCTAGTGGTTTAAGCAGGGAAGCTTTCTTT; CDR3aa: CASGLSREAFF; len: 11; d_gene: .; abundance: .; v_gene: TRBV12-5; j_gene: TRBJ1-1
CDR3nt: TGTGCCAGCAGCTTGGCCTCGGGACTAGCGTCCCCTAGCACAGATACGCAGTATTTT; CDR3aa: CASSLASGLASPSTDTQYF; len: 19; d_gene: TRBD2; abundance: .; v_gene: TRBV5-5; j_gene: TRBJ2-3
CDR3nt: TGTGCCAGCATGAGCGGGGGATGGGTCACAGATACGCAGTATTTT; CDR3aa: CASMSGGWVTDTQYF; len: 15; d_gene: TRBD2; abundance: .; v_gene: TRBV27; j_gene: TRBJ2-3
CDR3nt: TGTGCCAGCAGCCAAGATAGGGGGCGACGGGGAGATACGCAGTATTTT; CDR3aa: CASSQDRGRRGDTQYF; len: 16; d_gene: TRBD1; abundance: .; v_gene: TRBV4-2; j_gene: TRBJ2-3
CDR3nt: TGTGCCAGCAGCGTAAGCGGTGGCGGGGAGCTGTTTTTT; CDR3aa: CASSVSGGGELFF; len: 13; d_gene: .; abundance: few; v_gene: TRBV9; j_gene: TRBJ2-2
CDR3nt: TGCGCCAGCAGCCAAGATGCGCTAGCGGGAGGGCTCGGGCAGTTCTTC; CDR3aa: CASSQDALAGGLGQFF; len: 16; d_gene: TRBD2; abundance: .; v_gene: TRBV4-3; j_gene: TRBJ2-1
CDR3nt: TGCAGCGTTGAAGATACAGCCTACAATGAGCAGTTCTTC; CDR3aa: CSVEDTAYNEQFF; len: 13; d_gene: .; abundance: once; v_gene: TRBV29-1; j_gene: TRBJ2-1
CDR3nt: TGTGCCAGCAGTTCCGTAACAGGGTCTGGAAACACCATATATTTT; CDR3aa: CASSSVTGSGNTIYF; len: 15; d_gene: .; abundance: .; v_gene: TRBV28; j_gene: TRBJ1-3
CDR3nt: TGTGCCAGCAGCCCTACAGGGGGCGGTCATGAAAAACTGTTTTTT; CDR3aa: CASSPTGGGHEKLFF; len: 15; d_gene: TRBD1; abundance: .; v_gene: TRBV11-2; j_gene: TRBJ1-4
CDR3nt: TGTGCCAGCAGCTCTGGGACTTTCCAAGAGACCCAGTACTTC; CDR3aa: CASSSGTFQETQYF; len: 14; d_gene: .; abundance: .; v_gene: TRBV7-8; j_gene: TRBJ2-5
CDR3nt: TGTGCCAGCAGTGAAGGATATGTGGGACAGGGAAGGGGTAACTATGGCTACACCTTC; CDR3aa: CASSEGYVGQGRGNYGYTF; len: 19; d_gene: TRBD1; abundance: .; v_gene: TRBV2; j_gene: TRBJ1-2
CDR3nt: TGCGCCAGCAGCTTGGGACCATTGACTAGCGGCGCTACCTACGAGCAGTACTTC; CDR3aa: CASSLGPLTSGATYEQYF; len: 18; d_gene: TRBD2; abundance: .; v_gene: TRBV5-1; j_gene: TRBJ2-7
CDR3nt: TGCGCCAGCAGCGTGACTAGCGGGAGCCCCGGGGAGCTGTTTTTT; CDR3aa: CASSVTSGSPGELFF; len: 15; d_gene: TRBD2; abundance: once; v_gene: TRBV5-1; j_gene: TRBJ2-2
CDR3nt: TGTGCCAGCAGTTGGTCGGACAGCCGGTCCGGGGAGCTGTTTTTT; CDR3aa: CASSWSDSRSGELFF; len: 15; d_gene: .; abundance: .; v_gene: TRBV6-5; j_gene: TRBJ2-2
CDR3nt: TGTGCCAGCAGCGTAGATAGTCACTCTGGAAACACCATATATTTT; CDR3aa: CASSVDSHSGNTIYF; len: 15; d_gene: .; abundance: .; v_gene: TRBV9; j_gene: TRBJ1-3
CDR3nt: TGTGCCACCGCCCTGTTTGGTAGCCAAGAGACCCAGTACTTC; CDR3aa: CATALFGSQETQYF; len: 14; d_gene: .; abundance: .; v_gene: TRBV5-6; j_gene: TRBJ2-5
CDR3nt: TGTGCCACCAGCGAAAATACAGGGGAGCAGCAGTACTTC; CDR3aa: CATSENTGEQQYF; len: 13; d_gene: TRBD1; abundance: .; v_gene: TRBV24-1; j_gene: TRBJ2-7
CDR3nt: TGTGCCAGTAGTATCCTACAGGGACCTTTCTCTGGAAACACCATATATTTT; CDR3aa: CASSILQGPFSGNTIYF; len: 17; d_gene: .; abundance: .; v_gene: TRBV19; j_gene: TRBJ1-3
CDR3nt: TGTGCCAGCAGCCGGACTAGCGGGGGCCAGACGTCCTACGAGCAGTACTTC; CDR3aa: CASSRTSGGQTSYEQYF; len: 17; d_gene: TRBD2; abundance: .; v_gene: TRBV7-8; j_gene: TRBJ2-7
CDR3nt: TGCAGCGGACGACACCTCAATGAGCAGTTCTTC; CDR3aa: CSGRHLNEQFF; len: 11; d_gene: .; abundance: .; v_gene: TRBV29-1; j_gene: TRBJ2-1
CDR3nt: TGCGCCAGCAGTGAGCTCCCTAGCGGGGAAGAGACCCAGTACTTC; CDR3aa: CASSELPSGEETQYF; len: 15; d_gene: TRBD2; abundance: .; v_gene: TRBV10-1; j_gene: TRBJ2-5
CDR3nt: TGTGCCAGCAGCCAGACAGGGCCCGGCTACACCTTC; CDR3aa: CASSQTGPGYTF; len: 12; d_gene: TRBD1; abundance: .; v_gene: TRBV6-6; j_gene: TRBJ1-2
CDR3nt: TGTGCCAGTAGTAGCCCACCCGGGACAGGGGGAAGGGATGGCTACACCTTC; CDR3aa: CASSSPPGTGGRDGYTF; len: 17; d_gene: TRBD1; abundance: .; v_gene: TRBV19; j_gene: TRBJ1-2
CDR3nt: TGTGCCAGCAGCTTCTCCCCCCCTTCCCATACGCAGTATTTT; CDR3aa: CASSFSPPSHTQYF; len: 14; d_gene: .; abundance: .; v_gene: TRBV7-2; j_gene: TRBJ2-3
CDR3nt: TGTGCCAGCAGCTTGGCAGGGGGCTCTAACTATGGCTACACCTTC; CDR3aa: CASSLAGGSNYGYTF; len: 15; d_gene: TRBD1; abundance: .; v_gene: TRBV7-2; j_gene: TRBJ1-2
CDR3nt: TGCGCCAGCAGCCAAGATCTTCCCGGGATTACTAATGAAAAACTGTTTTTT; CDR3aa: CASSQDLPGITNEKLFF; len: 17; d_gene: .; abundance: few; v_gene: TRBV4-3; j_gene: TRBJ1-4
CDR3nt: TGCAGTGCTTCAGGACAGAAAGCTTTCTTT; CDR3aa: CSASGQKAFF; len: 10; d_gene: .; abundance: .; v_gene: TRBV20-1; j_gene: TRBJ1-1
CDR3nt: TGTGCCATCAGTGAGTCGTCCAGCGGCTTATACCAAGAGACCCAGTACTTC; CDR3aa: CAISESSSGLYQETQYF; len: 17; d_gene: .; abundance: .; v_gene: TRBV10-3; j_gene: TRBJ2-5
CDR3nt: TGTGCCAGCAGCTTAGCGCGGGGACTAGCGGGAGGGGCCTCCTACGAGCAGTACTTC; CDR3aa: CASSLARGLAGGASYEQYF; len: 19; d_gene: TRBD2; abundance: .; v_gene: TRBV7-8; j_gene: TRBJ2-7
CDR3nt: TGTGCCAGCAGCGGTAGCGGGAGGGCCGTTCGGTCCTACAATGAGCAGTTCTTC; CDR3aa: CASSGSGRAVRSYNEQFF; len: 18; d_gene: TRBD2; abundance: .; v_gene: TRBV2; j_gene: TRBJ2-1
CDR3nt: TGTGCCAGCAGCTTAGAAGAAACAGGGGCGCAGTACTTC; CDR3aa: CASSLEETGAQYF; len: 13; d_gene: TRBD1; abundance: .; v_gene: TRBV13; j_gene: TRBJ2-7
CDR3nt: TGCGCCAGCAGCCCCTTTATGGGGGCGGAAGAGACCCAGTACTTC; CDR3aa: CASSPFMGAEETQYF; len: 15; d_gene: .; abundance: .; v_gene: TRBV4-3; j_gene: TRBJ2-5
CDR3nt: TGTGCCAGCAGCTTAAACAACAACAATAATTCACCCCTCCACTTT; CDR3aa: CASSLNNNNNSPLHF; len: 15; d_gene: .; abundance: .; v_gene: TRBV7-9; j_gene: TRBJ1-6
CDR3nt: TGCGCCAGCAGCGTCGGGACACCCACAGATACGCAGTATTTT; CDR3aa: CASSVGTPTDTQYF; len: 14; d_gene: .; abundance: .; v_gene: TRBV5-1; j_gene: TRBJ2-3
CDR3nt: TGTGCCAGCACCTCGGGAGCGGCCTCCTACGAGCAGTACTTC; CDR3aa: CASTSGAASYEQYF; len: 14; d_gene: .; abundance: .; v_gene: TRBV7-8; j_gene: TRBJ2-7
CDR3nt: TGTGCCAGCAGCCAAGATTCGGGGAATCAGCCCCAGCATTTT; CDR3aa: CASSQDSGNQPQHF; len: 14; d_gene: .; abundance: .; v_gene: TRBV4-2; j_gene: TRBJ1-5
CDR3nt: TGTGCCAGCAGCCTCGACACTGAAGCTTTCTTT; CDR3aa: CASSLDTEAFF; len: 11; d_gene: .; abundance: .; v_gene: TRBV6-2/TRBV6-3; j_gene: TRBJ1-1
CDR3nt: TGTGCCAGCAGCCAGGGAGCGGGAGGACGCAATGAGCAGTTCTTC; CDR3aa: CASSQGAGGRNEQFF; len: 15; d_gene: TRBD2; abundance: .; v_gene: TRBV7-3; j_gene: TRBJ2-1
CDR3nt: TGTGCCAGCAGCTTGGTCGGGGGCCAAGAGACCCAGTACTTC; CDR3aa: CASSLVGGQETQYF; len: 14; d_gene: .; abundance: .; v_gene: TRBV5-4; j_gene: TRBJ2-5
CDR3nt: TGTGCCAGCAGCTTAGACCCGGGACTAGCGGTTAATGAGCAGTTCTTC; CDR3aa: CASSLDPGLAVNEQFF; len: 16; d_gene: TRBD2; abundance: .; v_gene: TRBV7-2; j_gene: TRBJ2-1
CDR3nt: TGTGCCAGCAGCTCGGGACATAATCTAAAAGAGACCCAGTACTTC; CDR3aa: CASSSGHNLKETQYF; len: 15; d_gene: .; abundance: few; v_gene: TRBV5-6; j_gene: TRBJ2-5
CDR3nt: TGTGCCAGCAGCCAAGTCCAGGAGAACACTGAAGCTTTCTTT; CDR3aa: CASSQVQENTEAFF; len: 14; d_gene: .; abundance: once; v_gene: TRBV3-1/TRBV3-2; j_gene: TRBJ1-1
CDR3nt: TGCGCCAGCAGATCCTCAGGGGAGAACACTGAAGCTTTCTTT; CDR3aa: CASRSSGENTEAFF; len: 14; d_gene: .; abundance: .; v_gene: TRBV5-1; j_gene: TRBJ1-1